Presented here are 2 T cell receptor beta chains from one specimen sequenced in a study of CD8+ T cells in alopecia areata. The treatment is: oral pan-JAK inhibitor, 5-10 mg twice daily. Investigators isolated RNA and reverse transcribed it into cDNA to act as the sequencing template. Sequencing used immunoSEQ multiplex PCR; TCRdb keeps in-frame clones, though not all of them. The table lists some 240,000 clones, about 50% of them singletons. Specimen: CD4+ T cells sorted from blood, collected at week 4, from a patient treated with tofacitinib. The source of these receptors is a human donor with alopecia areata.

The V and J genes are TRBV28 and TRBJ1-5, with no clear D. CDR1 and CDR2 (germline): MDHEN, SYDVKM. Trimming shortened V by 3 bases and J by 12 bases, and 9 bases separated the two germline ends. The CDR3 covers 11 residues. The CDR3 here is CASSLVQDQHF. The CDR3 nucleotides are TGTGCCAGCAGTTTGGTGCAAGACCAGCATTTT.

This chain joins TRBV19 and TRBJ1-2; maybe TRBD1 (6 bases). CDR3 size: 14 residues. Germline assignment: CDR1 LNHDA and CDR2 SQIVND (reference sequence). Trimming pared 5 bases from V and 4 bases from J, leaving 14 bases between. CDR3 nucleotide sequence: TGTGCCAGTAGTCCGAGAGACAGGTCCTATGGCTACACCTTC. As protein: CASSPRDRSYGYTF.